Shown below are 32 T cell receptor beta chains from a single sample sequenced in a study of response to subunit inactivated influenza vaccine. TCRdb ran MiXCR on the RT-PCR reads and lists one entry per CDR3 protein. This table has 700,000 to 900,000 distinct CDR3 sequences, approximately 22% appearing once. The source was PBMCs from blood, collected roughly 5 days after vaccination. The source of these receptors is a man aged 45-60 years who received an inactivated influenza vaccine.

The genes are TRBV9 and TRBJ2-5, with TRBD2 identical over 8 bases. Trimming cost V 4 bases and J 2 bases; bases outside gene matches: 13. Germline assignment: CDR1 SGDLS and CDR2 YYNGEE. This CDR3 has 17 residues. CDR3 sequence (DNA): TGTGCCAGCAGCTCATCTCTTGGGACGGGAGGGCAAGAGACCCAGTACTTC. As protein: CASSSSLGTGGQETQYF.

This clonotype was counted a few times. The chain joins TRBV20-1 to TRBJ2-6, with D unresolved. Germline V CDR1 and CDR2: DFQATT, SNEGSKA (reference sequence). This CDR3 is 14 amino acids long. Trimming removed 6 bases from V and 0 bases from J, with 9 bases in between. For the CDR3, the DNA is TGCAGTGCAGACGAAAGCTCTGGGGCCAACGTCCTGACTTTC. Translated: CSADESSGANVLTF.

There are a few counts of this clonotype. CDR3 protein: CATSPLEGKLFF. The CDR3 nucleotides read TGTGCCACCAGCCCGCTGGAGGGGAAACTGTTTTTT. V gene TRBV15 combines with J gene TRBJ1-4; D might be TRBD1 (5 bases). Germline V gene data show CDR1 as LNHNV and CDR2 as YYDKDF (reference sequence). The CDR3 sequence is 12 residues long. The V and J ends lost 5 bases and 11 bases respectively, with 12 bases between them.

This clonotype was seen only once. The CDR3 nucleotides read TGTGCCAGCAGGATCGACAGGCAGAACACCGGGGAGCTGTTTTTT. It codes for CASRIDRQNTGELFF. The V and J genes are TRBV3-1 and TRBJ2-2; the D gene is possibly TRBD1 (6 bases). This CDR3 has 15 residues. The germline gives CDR1 LGHDT, CDR2 YNNKEL (reference sequence). V was clipped by 6 bases and J by 1 base, with 12 bases between them. The full variable domain, rest sourced from reference TRBV3-1 and TRBJ2-2, is DTAVSQTPKYLVTQMGNDKSIKCEQNLGHDTMYWYKQDSKKFLKIMFSYNNKELIINETVPNRFSPKSPDKAHLNLHINSLELGDSAVYFCASRIDRQNTGELFFGEGSRLTVL.

The chain recombines TRBV5-1 with TRBJ1-6; tentatively, D is TRBD1 (5 bases). Germline values: CDR1 SGHRS, CDR2 YFSETQ. The CDR3 consists of 14 residues. Trimming left V 5 bases short and J 5 bases short, with 11 bases between. The CDR3 sequence is CASREVGDNSPLHF. In nucleotides, the CDR3 is TGCGCCAGCAGAGAAGTGGGGGATAATTCACCCCTCCACTTT.

The genes are TRBV12-3 or TRBV12-4 and TRBJ2-1, with D possibly matching TRBD2 (5 bases). V lost 3 bases and J lost 0, with 9 bases in between. The CDR3 length is 15 residues. The CDR3 loop is CASSLGADSYNEQFF. The DNA for the CDR3 is TGTGCCAGCAGTTTGGGAGCGGACTCCTACAATGAGCAGTTCTTC.

This clonotype was observed a handful of times. V and J are TRBV27 and TRBJ2-5, with D possibly being TRBD2 (6 bases). With 8 bases removed from V and 0 bases from J, the gap between germline ends came to 10 bases. This CDR3 region has 13 residues. CDR1 is MNHEY, CDR2 SMNVEV, per germline (reference sequence). Written as DNA, the CDR3 is TGTGCCAGCGGGGCGGGGTACCAAGAGACCCAGTACTTC. Its protein is CASGAGYQETQYF.

The chain is built from TRBV7-2 and TRBJ1-1; maybe TRBD1 (5 bases). The germline V gene encodes CDR1 SGHTA and CDR2 FQGNSA. V lost 5 bases, J lost 3 bases, and 13 bases lay in between. The CDR3 has 14 amino acids. CDR3 nucleotides: TGTGCCAGCAGCCCCGGGGGGGGGTACACTGAAGCTTTCTTT. This translates into CASSPGGGYTEAFF.

Worth noting for this clonotype: At one end the junction does not follow the germline gene, possibly because of a read error. This sequence joins TRBV20-1 and TRBJ2-1; D ambiguous. In germline, CDR1 is DFQATT, CDR2 SNEGSKA (reference sequence). The CDR3 has 15 amino acids. This CDR3 is CSATTSSGAYNEQSF. Here the CDR3 DNA reads TGCAGTGCTACAACGTCGTCAGGAGCCTACAATGAGCAGTCCTTC.

The chain couples TRBV12-3 or TRBV12-4 to TRBJ2-7, with TRBD2 matching over 10 bases. V shed 4 bases and J 2 bases; nucleotides not matched to a gene: 8. The CDR3 is made up of 16 amino acids. CDR3 in DNA: TGTGCCAGCAGTTCCTTACTAGCGGGGCGAACCTACGAGCAGTACTTC. It yields the protein CASSSLLAGRTYEQYF.

A word on this clonotype: The junction and the germline gene differ at one end; a read error may be behind it. V is TRBV7-9 and J is TRBJ2-7; weak D call: TRBD2 (5 bases). The CDR3 is made up of 15 amino acids. CDR1 is SEHNR, CDR2 FQNEAQ, per germline (reference sequence). CDR3 sequence reads: CAGSLDRTHFYEQYF. In DNA form, the CDR3 reads TGTGCCGGCAGCTTAGATAGGACTCACTTCTACGAGCAGTACTTC.

The chain is built from TRBV13 and TRBJ2-1; weak D call: TRBD1 (5 bases). Trimming cost V 4 bases and J 0 bases, with 19 bases left between them. The CDR3 extends over 18 amino acids. Per the germline V gene, CDR1 is PRHDT and CDR2 is FYEKMQ (reference sequence). The CDR3 reads CASSSRWGYESSYNEQFF. The CDR3 coding sequence is TGTGCCAGCAGCTCCCGTTGGGGCTACGAGAGCTCCTACAATGAGCAGTTCTTC.

The chain has TRBV20-1 and TRBJ1-1; 8 bases are shared with TRBD1. Germline lookup yields CDR1 DFQATT and CDR2 SNEGSKA (reference sequence). J lost 5 bases, V lost 6 bases, and 11 bases had no gene match. The CDR3 length is 14 residues. CDR3 loop: CSASDQGALTEAFF. The CDR3 coding sequence is TGCAGTGCATCTGACCAGGGGGCGCTTACTGAAGCTTTCTTT.

This chain connects TRBV24-1 to TRBJ2-3; the D is unclear. Trimming removed 3 bases at V and 7 bases at J, with 16 bases between. CDR3 length: 15 residues. Germline CDR1 reads KGHDR; CDR2 reads SFDVKD. The CDR3 sequence: CATSDARYGLYTQYF. The CDR3 nucleotides read TGTGCCACCAGTGATGCACGGTACGGGCTTTATACGCAGTATTTT.

This chain connects TRBV29-1 to TRBJ2-3; D tentatively fits TRBD1 or TRBD2 (6 bases each). Trimming took 7 bases from V and 4 from J, leaving 12 bases between them. The CDR3 length is 12 residues. Germline lookup yields CDR1 SQVTM and CDR2 ANQGSEA. The CDR3 sequence is CSAPRGADTQYF. CDR3 nucleotides: TGCAGCGCTCCGAGGGGGGCAGATACGCAGTATTTT.

V is TRBV6-1 and J is TRBJ2-1, with 8 bases aligning to TRBD1. This CDR3 has 15 residues. CDR1 is MNHNS, CDR2 SASEGT, per germline. J was trimmed by 2 bases and V by 6 bases; bases with no gene match: 6. CDR3 in DNA: TGTGCCAGCAGCCGGGGACAGGTGACCTACAATGAGCAGTTCTTC. As protein: CASSRGQVTYNEQFF.

The rearrangement uses TRBV3-1 and TRBJ1-4; D gene uncertain. CDR1 is LGHDT, CDR2 YNNKEL, per germline (reference sequence). V lost 4 bases to trimming and J lost 0 bases, with 9 bases between them. This CDR3 region has 15 residues. The CDR3 DNA reads TGTGCCAGCAGCCCCCGGCAGACAACTAATGAAAAACTGTTTTTT. Protein product: CASSPRQTTNEKLFF.

This chain links TRBV9 with TRBJ2-2; D gene uncertain. This CDR3 region has 15 residues. Trimming pared 1 base from V and 2 bases from J, leaving 9 bases between. CDR1 is SGDLS, CDR2 YYNGEE, per germline. CDR3 nucleotides: TGTGCCAGCAGCGTATCGGGTTTTAACACCGGGGAGCTGTTTTTT. Its translation: CASSVSGFNTGELFF.

This clonotype turned up a few times. V is TRBV6-5 and J is TRBJ2-1; D not resolved. Trimming left V 2 bases short and J 4 bases short, with 9 bases between. Germline V gives CDR1 MNHEY, CDR2 SVGAGI. This CDR3 region has 14 residues. The CDR3 sequence: CASSYGSAYNEQFF. CDR3 coding DNA: TGTGCCAGCAGTTACGGAAGCGCATACAATGAGCAGTTCTTC.

The CDR3 coding sequence is TGTGCCAGCAGGGGGGGCAGGGAAGTTAGGAGCTATGGCTACACCTTC. It translates to CASRGGREVRSYGYTF. This chain uses TRBV28 with TRBJ1-2, with D possibly TRBD1 on 6 matching bases. Looked up from germline, CDR1 is MDHEN and CDR2 is SYDVKM. V was pared by 6 bases and J by 4 bases, with 21 bases between. The CDR3 has 16 amino acids.

This clonotype appeared many times. The chain links TRBV11-2 to TRBJ2-3; 15 nucleotides agree with TRBD2. Germline lookup yields CDR1 SGHAT and CDR2 FQNNGV. Germline trimming cut 5 bases from V and 4 bases from J; bases unmatched to any gene: 10. This CDR3 region has 18 residues. The CDR3 sequence is CASSVGLAGGLSPDTQYF. The CDR3 DNA is TGTGCCAGCAGCGTAGGACTAGCGGGGGGGCTTTCCCCAGATACGCAGTATTTT.

This chain links TRBV18 with TRBJ2-3; D possibly uses TRBD1 or TRBD2 (6 bases each). This CDR3 comprises 17 residues. Looked up from germline, CDR1 is KGHSH and CDR2 is LQKENI. Trimming left V 2 bases short and J 5 bases short, with 20 bases between. CDR3 in DNA: TGTGCCAGCTCACCAGAGGACCGAAAGGGGGGCCTAGATACGCAGTATTTT. It translates to CASSPEDRKGGLDTQYF.

This clonotype has a handful of counts. V is TRBV27 and J is TRBJ1-2; TRBD1 matches 10 bases. This CDR3 has 15 residues. Trimming took 6 bases from V and 6 from J; bases not matched to a gene: 10. Germline V lookup: CDR1 MNHEY, CDR2 SMNVEV (reference sequence). This chain's CDR3 is CASREKDRGMDGYTF. In DNA form, the CDR3 reads TGTGCCAGCAGAGAGAAGGACAGGGGGATGGATGGCTACACCTTC.

This chain links TRBV29-1 with TRBJ1-1, with 10 nucleotides matching TRBD1. With V trimmed by 8 bases and J by 4 bases, 7 bases remained unmatched. The CDR3 has 13 residues. The germline V gene has CDR1 SQVTM and CDR2 ANQGSEA. CDR3 coding DNA: TGCAGCACCCGACAGGGGGCGATCACTGAAGCTTTCTTT. This codes for CSTRQGAITEAFF.

There are a few counts of this clonotype. The V call is TRBV18, the J call TRBJ2-1; the match to TRBD1 covers 10 bases. Germline V gene data show CDR1 as KGHSH and CDR2 as LQKENI. With 2 bases clipped from V and 6 bases from J, the junction kept 4 bases outside the gene matches. This CDR3 comprises 15 residues. CDR3 region: CASSPGTGVFNEQFF. CDR3 sequence (DNA): TGTGCCAGCTCACCAGGGACAGGGGTGTTCAATGAGCAGTTCTTC.

The chain has TRBV25-1 and TRBJ2-4; 7 positions match TRBD1. This CDR3 is 14 amino acids long. Germline CDR1 is MGHDK and CDR2 is SYGVNS. Trimming removed 6 bases from V and 1 base from J; junction bases left unmatched: 3. Here the CDR3 reads CASRQGMAKNIQYF. The CDR3 DNA reads TGTGCCAGCAGACAGGGGATGGCCAAAAACATTCAGTACTTC.

This clonotype was seen many times. The chain couples TRBV6-2 or TRBV6-3 to TRBJ2-1; 10 bases match TRBD2. This CDR3 is built from 19 residues. V lost 0 bases, J lost 3 bases, and 11 bases stayed unmatched. CDR1 and CDR2 (germline): MNHEY, SVGEGT. CDR3 protein: CASSYSGTPGLAIYNEQFF. CDR3 DNA sequence: TGTGCCAGCAGTTACTCGGGGACGCCGGGACTAGCGATCTACAATGAGCAGTTCTTC.

This clonotype has only a few counts. The chain uses TRBV7-2 and TRBJ2-4, with TRBD1 identical over 7 bases. The V and J ends lost 2 bases and 1 base, in that order; junction bases with no gene match: 2. CDR3 size: 15 residues. The germline V gene encodes CDR1 SGHTA and CDR2 FQGNSA. The CDR3 reads CASSLPTGAKNIQYF. CDR3 coding DNA: TGTGCCAGCAGCTTACCGACAGGGGCCAAAAACATTCAGTACTTC.

V gene TRBV5-1 combines with J gene TRBJ2-1; 9 bases align to TRBD2. CDR1 and CDR2 (germline): SGHRS, YFSETQ. The CDR3 is made up of 17 amino acids. After removal of 4 bases from V and 0 bases from J, the junction contained 8 bases not matched to a gene. This CDR3 is CASSNSLAGVSYNEQFF. In nucleotides, the CDR3 is TGCGCCAGCAGCAACAGTTTAGCGGGGGTCTCCTACAATGAGCAGTTCTTC.

This clonotype was picked up many times. The V and J genes are TRBV27 and TRBJ2-7; 9 bases map to TRBD1. The ends lost 3 bases at V and 5 bases at J; junction bases unmatched: 5. The CDR3 sequence is 14 residues long. CDR1 and CDR2 (germline): MNHEY, SMNVEV (reference sequence). The CDR3 nucleotides are TGTGCCAGCAGTTTTGCGGGACAGGGAAACGAGCAGTACTTC. Protein product: CASSFAGQGNEQYF.

In its sample, this clonotype was seen many times. The chain employs TRBV6-1 and TRBJ1-5; 9 bases line up with TRBD1. Germline trimming cut 6 bases from V and 0 bases from J; bases unmatched to any gene: 6. Germline assignment: CDR1 MNHNS and CDR2 SASEGT. This CDR3 spans 16 amino acids. For the CDR3, the DNA is TGTGCCAGCAGCCCCAGGACAGGGGTTAGCAATCAGCCCCAGCATTTT. Encoded protein: CASSPRTGVSNQPQHF.

This chain joins TRBV10-3 and TRBJ1-2, with 7 bases identical to TRBD1. The V gene's germline CDR1 is ENHRY and CDR2 SYGVKD. This CDR3 comprises 15 residues. V gave up 5 bases and J gave up 6 bases; unmatched junction bases: 12. DNA for the CDR3: TGTGCCATCAGTCGAGGGGGCATCCTCGGTGATGGCTACACCTTC. Translation: CAISRGGILGDGYTF.